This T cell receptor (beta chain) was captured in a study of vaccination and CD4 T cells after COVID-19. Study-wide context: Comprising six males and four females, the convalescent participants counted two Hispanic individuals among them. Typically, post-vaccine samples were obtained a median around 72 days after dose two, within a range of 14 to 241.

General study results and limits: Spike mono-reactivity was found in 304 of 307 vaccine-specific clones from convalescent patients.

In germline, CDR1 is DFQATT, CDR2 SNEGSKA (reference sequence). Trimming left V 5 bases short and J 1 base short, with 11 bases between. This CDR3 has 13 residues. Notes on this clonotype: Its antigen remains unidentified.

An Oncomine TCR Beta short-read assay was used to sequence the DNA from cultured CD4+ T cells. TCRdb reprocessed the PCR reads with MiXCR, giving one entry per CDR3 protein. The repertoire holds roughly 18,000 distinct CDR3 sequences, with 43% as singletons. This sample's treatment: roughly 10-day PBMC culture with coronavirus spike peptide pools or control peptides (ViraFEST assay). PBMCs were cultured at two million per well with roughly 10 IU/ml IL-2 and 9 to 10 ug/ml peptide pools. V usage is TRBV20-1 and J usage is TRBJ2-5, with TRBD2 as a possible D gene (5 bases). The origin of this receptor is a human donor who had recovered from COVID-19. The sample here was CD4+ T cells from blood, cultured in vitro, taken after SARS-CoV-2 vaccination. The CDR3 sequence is CSAATGIQETQYF. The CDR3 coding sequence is TGCAGTGCTGCAACGGGGATCCAAGAGACCCAGTACTTC.